The clone carrying this T cell receptor (beta chain) was counted at least ten times. CDR3 length: 15 residues. In germline, CDR1 is MRHNA, CDR2 SNTAGT. V trimming: 9 bases; J trimming: 4 bases; junction bases outside the gene matches: 11. Amplification of TCR alpha and beta CDR3 regions from RNA used iRepertoire nested multiplex PCR. MiXCR, applied by TCRdb to the multiplex PCR reads, yields one record per CDR3 protein. The data show around 390,000 distinct CDR3 sequences, 41% seen once. This entry comes from a study of glioma-infiltrating T cells. What was sequenced was glioma tissue, nonneoplastic brain tissue, or PBMCs (not recorded which). The chain uses TRBV6-4 and TRBJ1-2, with TRBD1 matching 10 bases. The source is a human donor with low-grade glioma or glioblastoma, undergoing nonglioma brain surgery, or in good health (not recorded which). The CDR3 loop is CASYRQGARPYGYTF. The CDR3 DNA follows: TGTGCCAGTTACCGACAGGGGGCGCGTCCCTATGGCTACACCTTC.